The 11 T cell receptor beta chains presented below share a single source sample, sequenced in a study of lymphopenia after photon versus proton radiotherapy. Measured with immunoSEQ multiplex PCR; TCRdb has only the in-frame clones, and not every one. The sample holds about 58,000 clones, about four fifths seen once. This material consisted of peripheral blood, taken from a patient treated with proton-based radiotherapy. The receptors shown here come from a man aged 60 to 75 with pancreatic cancer.

The chain combines TRBV7-2 with TRBJ2-1, with 11 bases lining up with TRBD2. The CDR3 consists of 16 residues. Germline-derived CDR1 and CDR2 are SGHTA and FQGNSA. After removal of 4 bases from V and 4 bases from J, the junction contained 6 bases not matched to a gene. In nucleotides, the CDR3 is TGTGCCAGCAGCTCGGGACTAGCGGATTTTTACAATGAGCAGTTCTTC. This translates into CASSSGLADFYNEQFF. Full variable domain (missing parts from reference TRBV7-2 and TRBJ2-1): GAGVSQSPSNKVTEKGKDVELRCDPISGHTALYWYRQSLGQGLEFLIYFQGNSAPDKSGLPSDRFSAERTGGSVSTLTIQRTQQEDSAVYLCASSSGLADFYNEQFFGPGTRLTVL.

CDR3: CASSTYDRNTEAFF. Here the CDR3 DNA reads TGTGCCAGCAGCACTTACGACAGGAACACTGAAGCTTTCTTT. This chain uses TRBV9 with TRBJ1-1; the D gene is possibly TRBD1 (5 bases). V lost 4 bases to trimming and J lost 1 base, with 11 bases between them. Germline V gene lookup returns CDR1 SGDLS and CDR2 YYNGEE. The CDR3 has 14 amino acids.

The chain links TRBV29-1 to TRBJ2-1; perhaps TRBD1 as D (6 bases). With 6 bases removed from V and 4 bases from J, the gap between germline ends came to 7 bases. Germline lookup yields CDR1 SQVTM and CDR2 ANQGSEA. The CDR3 totals 11 residues. The CDR3 nucleotides are TGCAGCGTGACAGGTTACAATGAGCAGTTCTTC. Translated: CSVTGYNEQFF.

The genes are TRBV4-3 and TRBJ2-1; D possibly corresponds to TRBD1 (5 bases). The ends were cut back, 0 bases at V and 10 bases at J, with 19 bases in the middle. Germline V gives CDR1 LGHNA, CDR2 YSLEER. The CDR3 contains 16 residues. The CDR3 sequence is CASSQDSVGAIREQFF. The CDR3, as DNA: TGCGCCAGCAGCCAAGATAGTGTAGGGGCCATACGCGAGCAGTTCTTC.

The rearrangement joins TRBV28 to TRBJ2-2, with a weak D call TRBD1 (6 bases). CDR1 MDHEN and CDR2 SYDVKM come from the germline V gene. Trimming pared 5 bases from V and 0 bases from J, leaving 13 bases between. The CDR3 has 16 residues. CDR3: CASSLPGQANTGELFF. For the CDR3, the DNA is TGTGCCAGCAGTCTCCCGGGACAAGCGAACACCGGGGAGCTGTTTTTT.

The gene calls are TRBV11-2 and TRBJ2-3, with TRBD2 identical over 7 bases. With V trimmed by 4 bases and J by 2 bases, 9 bases remained unmatched. There are 16 residues in the CDR3. Germline CDR1 SGHAT, CDR2 FQNNGV. The CDR3 DNA is TGTGCCAGCAGCTCGTACCCCGGGACTAACACAGATACGCAGTATTTT. Protein product: CASSSYPGTNTDTQYF.

This clone has just a few counts. This rearrangement joins TRBV6-5 to TRBJ2-7, with D perhaps being TRBD1 or TRBD2 (6 bases each). The germline V gene encodes CDR1 MNHEY and CDR2 SVGAGI. This CDR3 spans 15 amino acids. V lost 6 bases and J 5 bases, leaving 20 bases between the germline ends. The chain's CDR3 is CASREEGRRGHEQYF. DNA of the CDR3: TGTGCCAGCAGAGAGGAGGGGCGCAGGGGCCACGAGCAGTACTTC.

This clone was seen more than once but under ten times. CDR3: CASSQDFETGKFSGANVLTF. For the CDR3, the DNA is TGTGCCAGCAGCCAAGATTTCGAGACAGGGAAATTCTCTGGGGCCAACGTCCTGACTTTC. This rearrangement joins TRBV14 to TRBJ2-6; 7 positions match TRBD1. Unmatched junction bases numbered 11, after V lost 0 bases and J lost 0 bases. The CDR3 has 20 residues. The germline gives CDR1 SGHDN, CDR2 FVKESK.

This clone was recorded once. This chain connects TRBV4-3 to TRBJ1-5; TRBD1 matches 7 bases. CDR1 is LGHNA and CDR2 is YSLEER in the germline V gene. The CDR3 covers 15 residues. The ends lost 3 bases at V and 6 bases at J; junction bases unmatched: 8. CDR3 loop: CASSQNTGVAQPQHF. As DNA, the CDR3 is TGCGCCAGCAGCCAGAATACAGGGGTGGCTCAGCCCCAGCATTTT.

Only one count was recorded for this clone. The J gene is TRBJ2-1, the V gene TRBV15; D unresolved. The ends were cut back, 5 bases at V and 0 bases at J, with 17 bases in the middle. The CDR3 length is 17 residues. The germline V gene has CDR1 LNHNV and CDR2 YYDKDF (reference sequence). In DNA, the CDR3 is TGTGCCACCAGCCCCGGTGAGAGGAAGAGCTCCTACAATGAGCAGTTCTTC. Translating gives CATSPGERKSSYNEQFF.

J is TRBJ2-2 and V is TRBV7-9; 7 bases line up with TRBD1. With V trimmed by 1 base and J by 4 bases, 3 bases remained unmatched. Germline V gene sequence: CDR1 SEHNR, CDR2 FQNEAQ (reference sequence). The CDR3 spans 15 residues. CDR3 amino acids: CASSLGGQITGELFF. The CDR3 nucleotides read TGTGCCAGCAGCTTAGGGGGACAGATCACCGGGGAGCTGTTTTTT. The complete variable domain, with remaining parts taken from reference TRBV7-9 and TRBJ2-2, reads DTGVSQNPRHKITKRGQNVTFRCDPISEHNRLYWYRQTLGQGPEFLTYFQNEAQLEKSRLLSDRFSAERPKGSFSTLEIQRTEQGDSAMYLCASSLGGQITGELFFGEGSRLTVL.